This T cell receptor beta chain was recovered during a study of cytomegalovirus exposure and HLA in healthy donors. Note on this clone: The antigen is not known.

Both 60 Vbeta primers and 13 Jbeta primers went into the PCR. Using immunoSEQ multiplex PCR, the repertoire was profiled, and TCRdb retains in-frame clones only, with some absent. The sample holds almost 90,000 clones, 85% seen once. General observations from the study: Under in vitro conditions, three CMV-associated chains were confirmed as specific for CMV antigens. Earlier analysis yielded a pattern in which most TCR beta V segments were productive about 90% or about 30% of the time.

Germline CDR1 SGHDT, CDR2 YYEEEE. This CDR3 comprises 13 residues. V lost 4 bases to trimming and J lost 6 bases, with 11 bases between them. Sequenced sample: PBMCs. The chain links TRBV5-6 to TRBJ2-1; the D is unclear. This receptor was obtained from a man between 35 and 55 years old in good health and CMV-seropositive. The DNA of the CDR3 is TGTGCCAGCAGCCCCGTGAGCTTCAATGAGCAGTTCTTC. Translated: CASSPVSFNEQFF.